The next 27 T cell receptor beta chains were all read from a single sample in a study of beta chain features in type 1 diabetes. As every portion of the isolated RNA was reverse transcribed, the sequencing read expressed TCRB transcripts. Using immunoSEQ multiplex PCR, the repertoire was profiled, and TCRdb retains in-frame clones only, with some absent. The sample yields under 550,000 clones, more than 9.5% seen once. The sequencing input was naive CD4+ T cells from blood. The receptors were sampled from a woman between 18 and 30 years old in good health.

This clone was seen only a few times. V usage is TRBV9 and J usage is TRBJ2-1, with D tentatively TRBD1 (6 bases). Germline V gene data show CDR1 as SGDLS and CDR2 as YYNGEE. The CDR3 loop spans 15 amino acids. The V end was cut by 2 bases, the J end by 8 bases, with 17 bases between. The CDR3 nucleotides read TGTGCCAGCAGCGTCCAGGGGCTATTTGTCGATGAGCAGTTCTTC. This gives the protein CASSVQGLFVDEQFF.

In this sample, this clone turned up a few times. The chain uses TRBV7-9 and TRBJ2-7; the match to TRBD1 covers 9 bases. The CDR3 is 15 amino acids. Germline CDR1 SEHNR, CDR2 FQNEAQ (reference sequence). Germline trimming cut 5 bases from V and 9 bases from J; bases unmatched to any gene: 14. The DNA for the CDR3 is TGTGCCAGCAGCCCCGGGACAGGGATAGGGGACGTGCAGTACGTC. Protein sequence: CASSPGTGIGDVQYV.

Points on this clone: This same CDR3 is encoded by further DNA sequences in the sample. The gene calls are TRBV7-2 and TRBJ1-2; a possible D gene is TRBD1 (6 bases). The CDR3 is 14 residues long. Germline V gene sequence: CDR1 SGHTA, CDR2 FQGNSA. Deletions cut 5 bases from V and 2 bases from J, with 12 bases between. CDR3 region: CASSLRTDNYGYTF. The DNA for the CDR3 is TGTGCCAGCAGCCTTCGGACAGACAACTATGGCTACACCTTC. The full variable domain, its missing parts supplied by reference TRBV7-2 and TRBJ1-2, is GAGVSQSPSNKVTEKGKDVELRCDPISGHTALYWYRQSLGQGLEFLIYFQGNSAPDKSGLPSDRFSAERTGGSVSTLTIQRTQQEDSAVYLCASSLRTDNYGYTFGSGTRLTVV.

CDR3 DNA sequence: TGTGCCTGGAACCAAGGGGTTAACACTGAAGCTTTCTTT. This gives the protein CAWNQGVNTEAFF. The V and J genes are TRBV30 and TRBJ1-1; weak D call: TRBD1 (5 bases). Trimming shortened V by 4 bases and J by 2 bases, and 11 bases separated the two germline ends. This CDR3 comprises 13 residues. Germline V CDR1 and CDR2: GTSNPN, SVGIG (reference sequence).

The chain recombines TRBV30 with TRBJ1-2; D is uncertain. V dropped 3 bases and J dropped 4 bases, with 24 bases sitting between them. The CDR3 has 17 residues. CDR1 is GTSNPN and CDR2 is SVGIG in the germline V gene (reference sequence). CDR3 coding DNA: TGTGCCTGGAGGGGAGCCGTCGGACGTCAATTGATCTATGGCTACACCTTC. Amino acids: CAWRGAVGRQLIYGYTF.

This clone has more than one count but fewer than ten. This chain links TRBV19 with TRBJ1-3, with TRBD1 as a possible D gene (5 bases). The CDR3 is made up of 18 amino acids. The V end lost 3 bases, the J end lost 0 bases, and 18 bases lay between the germline ends. Germline values: CDR1 LNHDA, CDR2 SQIVND (reference sequence). This CDR3 is CASSIRPRGRTSGNTIYF. The CDR3 region has the DNA TGTGCCAGTAGTATTCGTCCGAGGGGCCGAACCTCTGGAAACACCATATATTTT.

The CDR3 protein is CASSLLKRGSSYNEQFF. The CDR3 nucleotides are TGTGCCAGCAGCTTACTTAAGCGGGGGAGCTCCTACAATGAGCAGTTCTTC. V is TRBV13 and J is TRBJ2-1, with 8 nucleotides matching TRBD2. CDR3 length: 17 residues. V shed 2 bases and J 0 bases; nucleotides not matched to a gene: 6. CDR1 is PRHDT, CDR2 FYEKMQ, per germline (reference sequence).

The V call is TRBV13, the J call TRBJ2-3; TRBD2 aligns across 9 bases. CDR3 length equals 16 residues. Germline V gene data show CDR1 as PRHDT and CDR2 as FYEKMQ (reference sequence). V shed 2 bases and J 4 bases; nucleotides not matched to a gene: 7. The CDR3 region has the DNA TGTGCCAGCAGCTTACCTACTAGCGGGCGATCAGATACGCAGTATTTT. This codes for CASSLPTSGRSDTQYF.

This clone turned up a few times. V is TRBV19 and J is TRBJ1-1, with TRBD1 matching 7 bases. V was pared by 10 bases and J by 4 bases, with 6 bases of the junction left unmatched. Germline CDR1 and CDR2: LNHDA and SQIVND (reference sequence). The CDR3 is 12 residues long. The CDR3 DNA sequence: TGTGCCACCCTAGACAGGGCCACTGAAGCTTTCTTT. Its protein product is CATLDRATEAFF.

This rearrangement joins TRBV4-3 to TRBJ1-4, with 7 bases matching TRBD1. V was clipped by 5 bases and J by 0 bases; unmatched bases: 3. The CDR3 loop spans 15 amino acids. Germline V gene sequence: CDR1 LGHNA, CDR2 YSLEER. The CDR3 sequence is CASSRGQPTNEKLFF. CDR3 coding DNA: TGCGCCAGCAGCAGGGGACAGCCAACTAATGAAAAACTGTTTTTT.

This clone was detected a few times. The chain employs TRBV10-3 and TRBJ2-7, with D perhaps TRBD1 (5 bases). The V gene lost 0 bases and the J gene lost 3 bases, with 6 bases spanning the gap. This CDR3 region has 13 residues. The V gene's germline CDR1 is ENHRY and CDR2 SYGVKD. The CDR3 here is CAISESRVYEQYV. CDR3 coding DNA: TGTGCCATCAGTGAGTCCAGGGTCTACGAGCAGTACGTC.

This sequence joins TRBV5-1 and TRBJ2-6; no clear D. This CDR3 has 15 residues. Trimming left V 0 bases short and J 1 base short, with 5 bases between. Germline V gene lookup returns CDR1 SGHRS and CDR2 YFSETQ. CDR3 loop: CASSLAPSGANVLTF. Here the CDR3 DNA reads TGCGCCAGCAGCTTGGCACCTTCTGGGGCCAACGTCCTGACTTTC.

This clone turned up a few times. V usage is TRBV18 and J usage is TRBJ2-7, with D possibly TRBD1 on 6 matching bases. Looked up from germline, CDR1 is KGHSH and CDR2 is LQKENI. Trimming shortened V by 3 bases and J by 1 base, and 10 bases separated the two germline ends. The CDR3 length is 14 residues. The CDR3 sequence is CASSPSGQSYEQYV. CDR3 DNA: TGTGCCAGCTCACCCTCTGGACAGTCCTACGAGCAGTACGTC.

The chain couples TRBV2 to TRBJ1-6, with D maybe TRBD1 (5 bases). V was clipped by 11 bases and J by 13 bases, with 18 bases between them. Germline CDR1 SNHLY, CDR2 FYNNEI. The CDR3 has 12 amino acids. CDR3 DNA sequence: TGTGCCGGTCGTAATGGGGGGAACCCCCTCCACTTT. This encodes CAGRNGGNPLHF.

The J gene is TRBJ2-7, the V gene TRBV20-1, with D perhaps TRBD2 (5 bases). V lost 5 bases and J lost 10, with 15 bases in between. Germline V gives CDR1 DFQATT, CDR2 SNEGSKA (reference sequence). The CDR3 spans 11 residues. CDR3 in amino acids: CSAGRDKIQYV. Here the CDR3 DNA reads TGCAGTGCTGGACGGGATAAAATTCAGTACGTC.

This clone showed up just a few times. The gene calls are TRBV2 and TRBJ2-1, with D possibly matching TRBD1 (5 bases). Germline V gives CDR1 SNHLY, CDR2 FYNNEI. Trimming left V 3 bases short and J 4 bases short, with 16 bases between. The CDR3 runs to 16 residues. The DNA for the CDR3 is TGTGCCAGCAGTGAGTTAGGGGTGGGATCATACAATGAGCAGTTCTTC. Translating gives CASSELGVGSYNEQFF.

The chain joins TRBV5-1 to TRBJ2-7; no clear D. The CDR3 sequence is 14 residues long. V lost 1 base and J 3 bases, leaving 11 bases between the germline ends. Germline V CDR1 and CDR2: SGHRS, YFSETQ. The CDR3 DNA follows: TGCGCCAGCAGCTTGTCAGAGTGGGGCTACGAGCAGTACGTC. Amino acid sequence: CASSLSEWGYEQYV.

The chain links TRBV4-1 to TRBJ2-2; no firm D call. In germline, CDR1 is MGHRA, CDR2 YSYEKL. V was shortened by 5 bases and J by 2 bases, with 15 bases between the two germline ends. The CDR3 covers 16 residues. The chain's CDR3 is CASSSPVPENTGELFF. DNA of the CDR3: TGCGCCAGCAGCTCCCCCGTTCCTGAAAACACCGGGGAGCTGTTTTTT.

The chain has TRBV4-1 and TRBJ2-4; 12 bases are a match to TRBD2. The CDR3 is made up of 18 amino acids. Looked up from germline, CDR1 is MGHRA and CDR2 is YSYEKL. V shed 1 base and J 0 bases; nucleotides not matched to a gene: 4. CDR3 amino acids: CASSQGLAGGIAKNIQYF. The CDR3, as DNA: TGCGCCAGCAGCCAAGGGCTAGCGGGGGGGATAGCCAAAAACATTCAGTACTTC.

The V call is TRBV4-3, the J call TRBJ2-3; the D is unclear. V was shortened by 4 bases and J by 2 bases, with 22 bases between the two germline ends. The CDR3 contains 18 residues. From germline, CDR1 is LGHNA and CDR2 YSLEER. The CDR3 here is CASSRVVSTVGYTDTQYF. The CDR3 DNA sequence: TGCGCCAGCAGCCGTGTCGTGTCCACGGTTGGCTACACAGATACGCAGTATTTT.

The chain is built from TRBV25-1 and TRBJ2-5; D may be TRBD1 (5 bases). This CDR3 region has 13 residues. Trimming left V 3 bases short and J 2 bases short, with 7 bases between. CDR1 and CDR2 (germline): MGHDK, SYGVNS. CDR3 in DNA: TGTGCCAGCAGTGACCCAGGGCAAGAGACCCAGTACTTC. It yields the protein CASSDPGQETQYF. Complete variable domain (other parts from reference TRBV25-1 and TRBJ2-5): EADIYQTPRYLVIGTGKKITLECSQTMGHDKMYWYQQDPGMELHLIHYSYGVNSTEKGDLSSESTVSRIRTEHFPLTLESARPSHTSQYLCASSDPGQETQYFGPGTRLLVL.

The rearrangement joins TRBV7-2 to TRBJ1-5; 10 bases are shared with TRBD1. This CDR3 is 14 amino acids long. V was clipped by 5 bases and J by 5 bases; unmatched bases: 3. Germline CDR1 SGHTA, CDR2 FQGNSA. The CDR3 DNA reads TGTGCCAGCAGCCTAGGGACAGGGGATCAGCCCCAGCATTTT. Its protein is CASSLGTGDQPQHF.

This clone was counted only a few times. This chain connects TRBV7-9 to TRBJ2-5; D is uncertain. Germline CDR1 SEHNR, CDR2 FQNEAQ (reference sequence). The CDR3 spans 12 residues. Trimming shortened V by 5 bases and J by 5 bases, and 9 bases separated the two germline ends. CDR3 region: CASSRNSETQYF. Here the CDR3 DNA reads TGTGCCAGCAGCCGTAACAGCGAGACCCAGTACTTC.

This chain joins TRBV7-2 and TRBJ2-3; 7 bases fit TRBD2. With 6 bases clipped from V and 5 bases from J, the junction kept 5 bases outside the gene matches. The CDR3 extends over 13 amino acids. Germline V lookup: CDR1 SGHTA, CDR2 FQGNSA. For the CDR3, the DNA is TGTGCCAGCAGGCGGGAGTTGGTAGATACGCAGTATTTT. Protein product: CASRRELVDTQYF.

This chain joins TRBV19 and TRBJ2-3, with TRBD2 as a possible D gene (6 bases). This CDR3 is 14 amino acids long. V lost 8 bases and J 0 bases, leaving 12 bases between the germline ends. CDR1 and CDR2 from the germline V gene are LNHDA and SQIVND (reference sequence). DNA of the CDR3: TGTGCCAGTTCACGGGGGATTAGCACAGATACGCAGTATTTT. This codes for CASSRGISTDTQYF.

The chain links TRBV6-5 to TRBJ2-7; no definite D call. The germline V gene encodes CDR1 MNHEY and CDR2 SVGAGI. The CDR3 spans 15 residues. The V gene lost 0 bases and the J gene lost 3 bases, with 12 bases spanning the gap. The CDR3 is CASSYSTATVYEQYF. CDR3 DNA: TGTGCCAGCAGTTACTCGACGGCCACAGTCTACGAGCAGTACTTC.

There are a few counts of this clone. The rearrangement uses TRBV28 and TRBJ2-3; D gene uncertain. The CDR3 spans 12 residues. Germline V lookup: CDR1 MDHEN, CDR2 SYDVKM. The V gene lost 5 bases and the J gene lost 4 bases, with 7 bases spanning the gap. CDR3 region: CASSIPSDTQYF. DNA of the CDR3: TGTGCCAGCAGTATACCCTCAGATACGCAGTATTTT.